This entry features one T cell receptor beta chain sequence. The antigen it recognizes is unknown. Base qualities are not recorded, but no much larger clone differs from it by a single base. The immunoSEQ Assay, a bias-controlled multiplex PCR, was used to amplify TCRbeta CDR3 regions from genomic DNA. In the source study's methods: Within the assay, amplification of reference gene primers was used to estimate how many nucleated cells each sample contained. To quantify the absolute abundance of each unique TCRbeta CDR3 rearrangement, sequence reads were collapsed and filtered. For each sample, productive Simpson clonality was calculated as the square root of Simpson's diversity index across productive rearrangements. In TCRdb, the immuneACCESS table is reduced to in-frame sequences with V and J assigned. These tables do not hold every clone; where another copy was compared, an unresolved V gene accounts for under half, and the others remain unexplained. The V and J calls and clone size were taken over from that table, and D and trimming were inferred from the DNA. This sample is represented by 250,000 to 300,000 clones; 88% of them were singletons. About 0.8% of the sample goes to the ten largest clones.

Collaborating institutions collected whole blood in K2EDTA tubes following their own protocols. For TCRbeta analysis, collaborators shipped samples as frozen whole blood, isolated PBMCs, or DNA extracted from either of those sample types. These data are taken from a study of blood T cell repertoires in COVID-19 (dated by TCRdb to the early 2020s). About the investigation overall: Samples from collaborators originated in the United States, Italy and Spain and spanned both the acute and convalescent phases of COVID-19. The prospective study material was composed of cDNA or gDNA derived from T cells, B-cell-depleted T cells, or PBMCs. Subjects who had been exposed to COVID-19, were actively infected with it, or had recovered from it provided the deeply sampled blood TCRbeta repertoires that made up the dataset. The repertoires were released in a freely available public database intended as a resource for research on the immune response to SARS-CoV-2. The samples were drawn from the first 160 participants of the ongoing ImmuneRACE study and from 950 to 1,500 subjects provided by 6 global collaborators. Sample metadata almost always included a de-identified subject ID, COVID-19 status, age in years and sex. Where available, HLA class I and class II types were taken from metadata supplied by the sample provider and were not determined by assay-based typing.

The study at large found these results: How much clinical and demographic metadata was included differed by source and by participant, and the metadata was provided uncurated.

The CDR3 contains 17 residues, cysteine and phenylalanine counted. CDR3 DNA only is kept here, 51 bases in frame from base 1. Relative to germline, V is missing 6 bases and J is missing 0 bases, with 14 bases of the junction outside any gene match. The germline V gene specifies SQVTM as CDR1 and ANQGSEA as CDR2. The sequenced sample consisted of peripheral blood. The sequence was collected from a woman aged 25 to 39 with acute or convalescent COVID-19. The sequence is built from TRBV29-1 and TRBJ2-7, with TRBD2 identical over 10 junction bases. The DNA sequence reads TGCAGCGTGAAGAACCCCCTCGGGACTAGCGCCTCCTACGAGCAGTACTTC. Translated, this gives CSVKNPLGTSASYEQYF.